This T cell receptor beta chain was captured by sequencing in a study of identifying expanded T cells in peripheral blood. CDR1 and CDR2 (germline): SEHNR, FQNEAQ (reference sequence). V gave up 4 bases and J gave up 5 bases; unmatched junction bases: 5. CDR3 length equals 13 residues. In the case of this clone: Its specificity is not known.

Study-wide points: Clone count variance between roughly 2-week samples rose with total template count. Roughly 1.2 clones differed between technical replicates, versus roughly 16 and 20 over time.

Some clones are missing from TCRdb's copy, which holds only in-frame ones; the method was immunoSEQ multiplex PCR. The sample consists of about 86,000 clones, 70% to 90% of them appearing once. Collection occurred without any documented infections or immune events in donors. Sequences were obtained from blood. This receptor was obtained from a person aged 18-70 years in good health. The chain carries TRBV7-9 and TRBJ2-7; 7 positions agree with TRBD2. The CDR3: CASSSWGGDEQYF. The CDR3, as DNA: TGTGCCAGCAGCTCCTGGGGGGGGGACGAGCAGTACTTC.